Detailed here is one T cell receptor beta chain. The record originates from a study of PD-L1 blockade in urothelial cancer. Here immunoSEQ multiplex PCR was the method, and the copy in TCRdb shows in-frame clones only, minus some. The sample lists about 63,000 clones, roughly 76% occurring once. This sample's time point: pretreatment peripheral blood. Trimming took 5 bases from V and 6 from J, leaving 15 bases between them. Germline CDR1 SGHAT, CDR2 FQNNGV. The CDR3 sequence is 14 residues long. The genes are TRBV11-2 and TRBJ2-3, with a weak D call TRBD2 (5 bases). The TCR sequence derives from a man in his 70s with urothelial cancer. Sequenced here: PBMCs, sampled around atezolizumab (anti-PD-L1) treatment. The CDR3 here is CASSQNPSRDTQYF. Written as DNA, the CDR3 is TGTGCCAGCAGCCAAAATCCTAGCCGGGATACGCAGTATTTT.